A selection of T cell receptor beta chains follows, all from one sample in a study of T cell responses to AZD1222 COVID-19 vaccine. Sequencing was performed with immunoSEQ multiplex PCR; in TCRdb, only in-frame clones are kept and a portion is missing. The sample has some 140,000 clones, approximately 91% seen once. The source material was peripheral blood, sampled 28 days after the second AZD1222 dose. All receptors come from an adult who received the AZD1222 COVID-19 vaccine. Both conserved end residues are part of each CDR3. The D gene is left open where the match is weak. Some rows mark clone size as missing; the rest say once, few, many or name a class of expanded clone.

clone size | J gene | D gene | V gene | CDR3 DNA | CDR3 protein
NA | TRBJ2-3 | NA | TRBV7-2 | TGTGCCAGCAGCTTAGGAGGGGGGCTATCTCCCCGGGATACGCAGTATTTT | CASSLGGGLSPRDTQYF
NA | TRBJ2-1 | NA | TRBV27 | TGTGCCAGCAGCACTCCTGGACTAAGAAAATACAATGAGCAGTTCTTC | CASSTPGLRKYNEQFF
NA | TRBJ2-2 | TRBD2 | TRBV5-1 | TGCGCCAGCAGCCCATGGACTAGCGCGAACACCGGGGAGCTGTTTTTT | CASSPWTSANTGELFF
NA | TRBJ1-3 | NA | TRBV5-1 | TGCGCCAGCAGCTCTGGACAGCACTCTGGAAACACCATATATTTT | CASSSGQHSGNTIYF
NA | TRBJ1-2 | NA | TRBV6-4 | TGTGCCAGCAGTCCCCTGGCGTCGGAAGGGAGCGGCTACACCTTC | CASSPLASEGSGYTF
NA | TRBJ1-5 | TRBD1 | TRBV29-1 | TGCAGCGTCAGACAGGGGGACAATCAGCCCCAGCATTTT | CSVRQGDNQPQHF
NA | TRBJ2-7 | NA | TRBV20-1 | TGCAGTGCTAGTCAGGCAAACGGCCACGAGCAGTACTTC | CSASQANGHEQYF
NA | TRBJ1-5 | TRBD1 | TRBV30 | TGTGCCTGGAGTAGGGACAGGGATCAGCCCCAGCATTTT | CAWSRDRDQPQHF
NA | TRBJ2-1 | TRBD2 | TRBV6-5 | TGTGCCAGCAGTTTAGCGGGTATCTCCTACAATGAGCAGTTCTTC | CASSLAGISYNEQFF
NA | TRBJ2-3 | NA | TRBV6-5 | TGTGCCAGCAGTTACACTAGCCCAAGCACAGATACGCAGTATTTT | CASSYTSPSTDTQYF
NA | TRBJ1-4 | TRBD1 | TRBV7-8 | TGTGCCAGCATCCTAGAGCGGGGACAGTCGGAAAAACTGTTTTTT | CASILERGQSEKLFF
once | TRBJ2-3 | TRBD2 | TRBV24-1 | TGTGCCACCAGTGATCCAAGCGGGAGGGCCTTGGGCACAGATACGCAGTATTTT | CATSDPSGRALGTDTQYF
NA | TRBJ2-2 | TRBD1 | TRBV9 | TGTGCCAGCAGCGTAGTGTCGACAGGGGTTTACACCGGGGAGCTGTTTTTT | CASSVVSTGVYTGELFF
NA | TRBJ2-1 | TRBD2 | TRBV30 | TGTGCCTGGGATAGCGGGAGGGCTGAGGAGCAGTTCTTC | CAWDSGRAEEQFF
NA | TRBJ1-2 | NA | TRBV3-1/TRBV3-2 | TGTGCCAGCAGCCAGAGCCTGGGGGACTATGGCTACACCTTC | CASSQSLGDYGYTF
NA | TRBJ1-6 | TRBD1 | TRBV28 | TGTGCCAGCAGTTCAGGGGGCGGCACCTATAATTCACCCCTCCACTTT | CASSSGGGTYNSPLHF
NA | TRBJ2-7 | TRBD2 | TRBV19 | TGTGCGACTAGAATGAGCGGGAGCTCCTACGAGCAGTACTTC | CATRMSGSSYEQYF
NA | TRBJ1-6 | TRBD1 | TRBV7-8 | TGTGCCAGCAGCAGAACCGCCGGGACAGGGAATTCACCCCTCCACTTT | CASSRTAGTGNSPLHF
NA | TRBJ1-1 | NA | TRBV10-3 | TGTGCCATCAGCTGGAGGGAGTTGGACACTGAAGCTTTCTTT | CAISWRELDTEAFF
NA | TRBJ2-7 | NA | TRBV5-1 | TGCGCCAGCAGCTTGCGGGGGATGGTTAGGGACGAGCAGTACTTC | CASSLRGMVRDEQYF
NA | TRBJ1-1 | NA | TRBV19 | TGTGCCAGTAGGATATCTAGCACTGAAGCTTTCTTT | CASRISSTEAFF
once | TRBJ1-1 | TRBD1 | TRBV28 | TGTGCCAGCAGACCCTACACCGGGACAGGGAACACTGAAGCTTTCTTT | CASRPYTGTGNTEAFF
NA | TRBJ1-6 | NA | TRBV4-1 | TGCGCCAGCAGCCAAGAAAATCCGGGCCCGCTTTCACCCCTCCACTTT | CASSQENPGPLSPLHF
NA | TRBJ1-1 | NA | TRBV6-5 | TGTGCCAGCAGGAGACCCGCCGGGAACACTGAAGCTTTCTTT | CASRRPAGNTEAFF
NA | TRBJ2-3 | TRBD1 | TRBV27 | TGTGCCAGCAGTTCAAGGACAGGGAGTGCAGATACGCAGTATTTT | CASSSRTGSADTQYF
NA | TRBJ2-5 | NA | TRBV19 | TGTGCCAGTAGTACGGCGATTGCGGGGGAGACCCAGTACTTC | CASSTAIAGETQYF
NA | TRBJ2-7 | TRBD2 | TRBV30 | TGTGCCTGGACGCTAGCGGGGGACTACGAGCAGTACTTC | CAWTLAGDYEQYF
NA | TRBJ1-2 | NA | TRBV9 | TGTGCCAGCACTAGGGCTGAAAGGGACTATGGCTACACCTTC | CASTRAERDYGYTF
NA | TRBJ1-2 | NA | TRBV5-1 | TGCGCCAGCGGATTAAGTCAAGCGCGGAGTGGCTACACCTTC | CASGLSQARSGYTF
NA | TRBJ2-4 | NA | TRBV28 | TGTGCCAGCAGTTCTCCTCAAACGGACATTCAGTACTTC | CASSSPQTDIQYF
NA | TRBJ2-2 | NA | TRBV28 | TGTGCCAGCAGTAGACAGTTGAACACCGGGGAGCTGTTTTTT | CASSRQLNTGELFF
NA | TRBJ1-6 | NA | TRBV6-5 | TGTGCCAGCAGTTACGTCAGCTCCTATAATTCACCCCTCCACTTT | CASSYVSSYNSPLHF
NA | TRBJ2-7 | TRBD2 | TRBV7-2 | TGTGCCAGCAGCTTTAAGGCTAGCGGGAGCTACGAGCAGTACTTC | CASSFKASGSYEQYF
once | TRBJ1-2 | NA | TRBV6-5 | TGTGCCAGCAGTTGGACAGATTATGGCTACACCTTC | CASSWTDYGYTF
NA | TRBJ1-3 | NA | TRBV11-2 | TGTGCCAGCAGCCCGACTAGAAACACCATATATTTT | CASSPTRNTIYF
NA | TRBJ1-4 | NA | TRBV2 | TGTGCCAGCAGTACCGGGCCTGATGAAAAACTGTTTTTT | CASSTGPDEKLFF
NA | TRBJ2-3 | TRBD2 | TRBV11-3 | TGTGCCAGCAGCTTATTCGGCGGGGGGGCAGATACGCAGTATTTT | CASSLFGGGADTQYF
few | TRBJ2-6 | NA | TRBV6-1 | TGTGCCAGCAGTGAATCTGGGGCCAACGTCCTGACTTTC | CASSESGANVLTF
NA | TRBJ1-2 | TRBD1 | TRBV9 | TGTGCCAGCAGCGTAGCTGGACAGGGCTATGGCTACACCTTC | CASSVAGQGYGYTF
NA | TRBJ1-5 | NA | TRBV7-2 | TGTGCCAGCAGCCGCGGATCTCCTGGAAGCAATCAGCCCCAGCATTTT | CASSRGSPGSNQPQHF